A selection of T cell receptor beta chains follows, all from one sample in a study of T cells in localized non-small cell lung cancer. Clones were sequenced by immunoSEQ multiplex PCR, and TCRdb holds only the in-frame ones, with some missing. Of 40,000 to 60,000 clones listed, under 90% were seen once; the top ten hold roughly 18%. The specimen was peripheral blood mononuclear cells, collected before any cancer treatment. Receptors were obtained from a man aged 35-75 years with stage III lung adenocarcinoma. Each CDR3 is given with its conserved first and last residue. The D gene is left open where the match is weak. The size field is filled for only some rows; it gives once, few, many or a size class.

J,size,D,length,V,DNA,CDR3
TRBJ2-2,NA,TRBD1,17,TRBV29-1,TGCAGCGTTGAGACCGCCGGGACAGGGAGAGGAGCCGGGGAGCTGTTTTTT,CSVETAGTGRGAGELFF
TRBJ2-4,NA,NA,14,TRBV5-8,TGTGCCAGCAGCCTGGGAACAGGGCGGAACATTCAGTACTTC,CASSLGTGRNIQYF
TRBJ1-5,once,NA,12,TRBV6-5,TGTGCCAGCAGCCTAAGGGGTCAGCCCCAGCATTTT,CASSLRGQPQHF
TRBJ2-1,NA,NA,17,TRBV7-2,TGTGCCAGCAGCTTAGACGGTCCCCTAGTCTCCTACAATGAGCAGTTCTTC,CASSLDGPLVSYNEQFF
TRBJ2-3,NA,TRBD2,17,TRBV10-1,TGCGCCAGCAGTGAGAACCTAGCGGGGGGGGTTGCAGATACGCAGTATTTT,CASSENLAGGVADTQYF
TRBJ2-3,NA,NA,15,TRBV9,TGTGCCAGCAGCGTAGGCGCAGGGAGCACAGATACGCAGTATTTT,CASSVGAGSTDTQYF
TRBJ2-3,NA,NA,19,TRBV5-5,TGTGCCAGCAGCCAACGCACGATACCAACAGGGAGGGACACAGATACGCAGTATTTT,CASSQRTIPTGRDTDTQYF
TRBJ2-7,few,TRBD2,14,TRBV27,TGTGCCAGCAGTTATAGCGGGCGACACTACGAGCAGTACTTC,CASSYSGRHYEQYF
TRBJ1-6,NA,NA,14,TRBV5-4,TGTGCCAGCAGCTTGTTTGGGGCGAATTCACCCCTCCACTTT,CASSLFGANSPLHF
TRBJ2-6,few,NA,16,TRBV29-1,TGCAGCGTTTCCTCCGGGACTGTCTCTGGGGCCAACGTCCTGACTTTC,CSVSSGTVSGANVLTF